This section outlines one TCR beta chain sequence together with its context. Its cognate antigen is unknown. The ends lost 1 base at V and 0 bases at J; junction bases unmatched: 6. Germline CDR1 LGHNA, CDR2 YNFKEQ. This CDR3 contains 16 residues. This sample was included in a study of OX40 agonist ivuxolimab in advanced cancers. The wider study: Three patients, one with hepatocellular carcinoma and two with cutaneous melanoma, achieved partial responses. General study points: Patients with a partial response at 0.1-3.0 mg/kg had among the lowest clonal expansion. Some patients without response likewise showed low normalized clonal expansion.

The data were produced by immunoSEQ multiplex PCR, yet TCRdb's version contains in-frame clones alone and is incomplete. The repertoire has roughly 80,000 clones, 85% to 95% of them found once; the top ten carry approximately 0.69%. The V gene is TRBV4-2, the J gene TRBJ2-7; 7 bases are shared with TRBD2. This clonotype originated in an adult with an advanced solid tumor such as melanoma, head and neck, liver or kidney cancer. The source material was CD4+ or CD8+ T cells sorted from blood, sampled in a trial of the OX40 agonist ivuxolimab. In DNA, the CDR3 is TGTGCCAGCAGCCAAGCAACTAGCGTAAACTCCTACGAGCAGTACTTC. Translation gives CASSQATSVNSYEQYF.